This T cell receptor beta chain stems from a study of T cells in narcolepsy. Germline CDR1 and CDR2: SGHNT and YENEEA. Deletions cut 3 bases from V and 9 bases from J, with 15 bases between. This CDR3 has 14 residues. TCRdb's table, derived via immunoSEQ multiplex PCR, lists solely in-frame clones and lacks some. The data hold about 27,000 clones, with about four fifths observed a single time. The clonotype was recovered from a human donor with narcolepsy. The sequenced sample consisted of CD45RA- memory CD4+ T cells from PBMCs. The J gene is TRBJ2-1, the V gene TRBV11-3; D might be TRBD2 (5 bases). DNA for the CDR3: TGTGCCAGCAGCTTCATAACGCGAGGAGGTGAGCAGTTCTTC. This sequence encodes CASSFITRGGEQFF.